This entry describes one T cell receptor (beta chain). These data come from a study of multiple sclerosis patients with progressive multifocal leukoencephalopathy. The junction had 9 bases not matched to a gene; V was cut back by 6 bases and J by 0 bases. The germline CDR1 and CDR2 sequences are SGHAT and FQNNGV. The CDR3 totals 17 residues. The time point denotes: time of PML onset. The protocol was immunoSEQ multiplex PCR, while the TCRdb copy is restricted to in-frame clones and leaves out a portion. The repertoire holds about 32,000 clones, with roughly 87% as singletons. Here the sequenced sample was PBMCs, taken from a patient treated with natalizumab. The chain is built from TRBV11-2 and TRBJ2-2, with 8 positions matching TRBD2. The receptor comes from a woman aged 40-49 years with progressive multifocal leukoencephalopathy. CDR3 DNA sequence: TGTGCCAGCAGAGGGGCTACTAGCGGAGCGAACACCGGGGAGCTGTTTTTT. It is translated as CASRGATSGANTGELFF.